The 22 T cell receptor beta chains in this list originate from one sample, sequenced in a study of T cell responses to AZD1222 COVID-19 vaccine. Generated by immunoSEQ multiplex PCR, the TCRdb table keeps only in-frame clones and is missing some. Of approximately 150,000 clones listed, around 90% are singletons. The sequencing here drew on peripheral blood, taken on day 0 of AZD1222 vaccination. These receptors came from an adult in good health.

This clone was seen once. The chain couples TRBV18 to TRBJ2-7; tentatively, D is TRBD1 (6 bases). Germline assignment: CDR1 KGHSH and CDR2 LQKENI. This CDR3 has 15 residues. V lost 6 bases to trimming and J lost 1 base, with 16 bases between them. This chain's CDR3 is CASSLTGTGSYEQYF. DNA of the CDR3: TGTGCCAGCTCTCTGACAGGTACGGGGTCCTACGAGCAGTACTTC.

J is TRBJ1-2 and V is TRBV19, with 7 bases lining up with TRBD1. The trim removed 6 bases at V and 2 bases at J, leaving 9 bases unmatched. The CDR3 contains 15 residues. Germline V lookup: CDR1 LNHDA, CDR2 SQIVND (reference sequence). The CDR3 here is CASSNTGQINYGYTF. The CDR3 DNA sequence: TGTGCCAGTAGCAACACGGGACAGATAAACTATGGCTACACCTTC. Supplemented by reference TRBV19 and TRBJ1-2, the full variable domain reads DGGITQSPKYLFRKEGQNVTLSCEQNLNHDAMYWYRQDPGQGLRLIYYSQIVNDFQKGDIAEGYSVSREKKESFPLTVTSAQKNPTAFYLCASSNTGQINYGYTFGSGTRLTVV.

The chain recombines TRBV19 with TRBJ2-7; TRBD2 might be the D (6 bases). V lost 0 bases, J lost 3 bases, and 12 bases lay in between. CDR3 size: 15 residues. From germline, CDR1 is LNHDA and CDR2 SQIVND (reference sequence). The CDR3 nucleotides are TGTGCCAGTAGTATAGAAGGCGGGGCCAACTACGAGCAGTACTTC. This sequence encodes CASSIEGGANYEQYF.

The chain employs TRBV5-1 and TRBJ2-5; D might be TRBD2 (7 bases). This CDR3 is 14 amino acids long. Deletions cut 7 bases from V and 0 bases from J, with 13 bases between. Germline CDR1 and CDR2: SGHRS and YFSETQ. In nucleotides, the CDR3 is TGCGCCAGCGGGAGGGGGAATAACCAAGAGACCCAGTACTTC. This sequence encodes CASGRGNNQETQYF.

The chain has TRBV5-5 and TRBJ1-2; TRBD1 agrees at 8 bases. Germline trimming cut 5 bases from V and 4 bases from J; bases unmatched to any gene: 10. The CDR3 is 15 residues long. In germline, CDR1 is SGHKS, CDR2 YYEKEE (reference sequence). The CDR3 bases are TGTGCCAGCAGAGCCCCGGGACAGGAGGTCTATGGCTACACCTTC. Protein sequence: CASRAPGQEVYGYTF.

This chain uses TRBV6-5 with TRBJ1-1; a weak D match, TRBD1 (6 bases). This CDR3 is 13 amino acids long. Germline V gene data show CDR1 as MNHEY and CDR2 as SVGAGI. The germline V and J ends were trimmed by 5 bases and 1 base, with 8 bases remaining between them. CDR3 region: CASSRQENTEAFF. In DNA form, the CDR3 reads TGTGCCAGCAGTAGACAGGAGAACACTGAAGCTTTCTTT.

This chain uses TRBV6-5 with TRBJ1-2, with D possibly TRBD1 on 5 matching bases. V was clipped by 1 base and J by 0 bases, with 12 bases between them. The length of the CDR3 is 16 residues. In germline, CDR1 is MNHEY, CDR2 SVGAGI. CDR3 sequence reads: CASSYWGRVANYGYTF. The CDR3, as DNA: TGTGCCAGCAGTTACTGGGGCAGGGTAGCTAACTATGGCTACACCTTC.

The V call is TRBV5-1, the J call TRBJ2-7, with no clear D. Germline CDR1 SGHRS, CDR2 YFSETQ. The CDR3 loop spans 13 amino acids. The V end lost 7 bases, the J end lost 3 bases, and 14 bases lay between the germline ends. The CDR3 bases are TGCGCCAGCGGTGGAGCGAAACACTACGAGCAGTACTTC. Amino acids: CASGGAKHYEQYF. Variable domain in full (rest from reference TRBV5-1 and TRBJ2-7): KAGVTQTPRYLIKTRGQQVTLSCSPISGHRSVSWYQQTPGQGLQFLFEYFSETQRNKGNFPGRFSGRQFSNSRSEMNVSTLELGDSALYLCASGGAKHYEQYFGPGTRLTVT.

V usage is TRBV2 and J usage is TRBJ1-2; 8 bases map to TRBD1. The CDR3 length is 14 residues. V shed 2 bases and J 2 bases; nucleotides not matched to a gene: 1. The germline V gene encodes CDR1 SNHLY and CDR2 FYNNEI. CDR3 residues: CASSERQGNYGYTF. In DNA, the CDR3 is TGTGCCAGCAGTGAAAGACAGGGGAACTATGGCTACACCTTC.

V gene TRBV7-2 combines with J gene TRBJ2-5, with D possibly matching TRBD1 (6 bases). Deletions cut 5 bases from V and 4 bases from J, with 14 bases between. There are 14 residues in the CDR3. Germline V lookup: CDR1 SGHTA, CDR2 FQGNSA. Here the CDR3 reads CASSQDRLPETQYF. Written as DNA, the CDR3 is TGTGCCAGCAGCCAAGACAGGCTCCCAGAGACCCAGTACTTC.

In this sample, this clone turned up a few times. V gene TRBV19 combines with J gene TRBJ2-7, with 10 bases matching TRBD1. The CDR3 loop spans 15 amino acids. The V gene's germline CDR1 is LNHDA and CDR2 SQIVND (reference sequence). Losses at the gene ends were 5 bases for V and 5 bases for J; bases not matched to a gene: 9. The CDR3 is CASSPRTGGFNEQYF. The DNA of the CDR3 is TGTGCCAGTAGTCCCAGGACAGGGGGTTTCAACGAGCAGTACTTC.

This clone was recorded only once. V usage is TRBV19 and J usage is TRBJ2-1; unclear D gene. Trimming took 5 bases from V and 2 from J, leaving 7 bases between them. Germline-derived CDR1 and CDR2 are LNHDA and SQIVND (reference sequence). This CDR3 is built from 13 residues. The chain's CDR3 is CASSPGPYNEQFF. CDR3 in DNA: TGTGCCAGTAGTCCCGGGCCCTACAATGAGCAGTTCTTC. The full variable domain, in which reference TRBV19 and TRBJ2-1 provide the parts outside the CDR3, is DGGITQSPKYLFRKEGQNVTLSCEQNLNHDAMYWYRQDPGQGLRLIYYSQIVNDFQKGDIAEGYSVSREKKESFPLTVTSAQKNPTAFYLCASSPGPYNEQFFGPGTRLTVL.

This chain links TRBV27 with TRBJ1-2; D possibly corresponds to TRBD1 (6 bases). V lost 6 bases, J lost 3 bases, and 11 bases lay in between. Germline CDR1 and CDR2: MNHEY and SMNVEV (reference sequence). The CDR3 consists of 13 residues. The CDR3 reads CASRQGTDYGYTF. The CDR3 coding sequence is TGTGCCAGCAGACAGGGTACGGACTATGGCTACACCTTC.

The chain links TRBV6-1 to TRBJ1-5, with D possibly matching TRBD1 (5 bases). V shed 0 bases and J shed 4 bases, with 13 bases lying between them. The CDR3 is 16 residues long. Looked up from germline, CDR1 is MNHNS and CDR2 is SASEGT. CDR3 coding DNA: TGTGCCAGCAGTGAAGCCCGCCACAGGTCTAATCAGCCCCAGCATTTT. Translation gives CASSEARHRSNQPQHF.

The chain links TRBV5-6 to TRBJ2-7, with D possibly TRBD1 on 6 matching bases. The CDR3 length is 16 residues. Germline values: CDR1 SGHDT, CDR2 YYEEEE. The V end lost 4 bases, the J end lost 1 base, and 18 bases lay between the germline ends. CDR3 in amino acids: CASSPPWTRGSYEQYF. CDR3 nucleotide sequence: TGTGCCAGCAGCCCCCCGTGGACGAGGGGGTCCTACGAGCAGTACTTC. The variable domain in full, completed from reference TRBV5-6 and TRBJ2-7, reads DAGVTQSPTHLIKTRGQQVTLRCSPKSGHDTVSWYQQALGQGPQFIFQYYEEEERQRGNFPDRFSGHQFPNYSSELNVNALLLGDSALYLCASSPPWTRGSYEQYFGPGTRLTVT.

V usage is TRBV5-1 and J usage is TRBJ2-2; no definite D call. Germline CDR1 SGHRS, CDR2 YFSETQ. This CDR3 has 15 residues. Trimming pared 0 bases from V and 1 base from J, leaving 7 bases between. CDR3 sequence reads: CASSLDSGNTGELFF. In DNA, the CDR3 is TGCGCCAGCAGCTTGGATTCGGGGAACACCGGGGAGCTGTTTTTT.

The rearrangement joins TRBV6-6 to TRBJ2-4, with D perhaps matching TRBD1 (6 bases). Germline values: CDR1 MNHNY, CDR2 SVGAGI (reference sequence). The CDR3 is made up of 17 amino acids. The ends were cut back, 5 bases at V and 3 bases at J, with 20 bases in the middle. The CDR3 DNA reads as TGTGCCAGCAGTCCCTTTTTGGGGGCCAAGGTCAAAAACATTCAGTACTTC. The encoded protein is CASSPFLGAKVKNIQYF.

The CDR3 here is CASSLTSDTQYF. DNA of the CDR3: TGCGCCAGCAGCTTGACTTCAGATACGCAGTATTTT. The chain couples TRBV5-1 to TRBJ2-3; no reliable D call. The germline V gene encodes CDR1 SGHRS and CDR2 YFSETQ. The ends were cut back, 1 base at V and 4 bases at J, with 4 bases in the middle. The CDR3 is 12 residues long.

CDR3 sequence: CASSLTPGQGTQPQHF. The CDR3 nucleotides read TGTGCCAGCAGCTTAACGCCGGGACAGGGCACTCAGCCCCAGCATTTT. This sequence joins TRBV7-2 and TRBJ1-5, with 9 bases matching TRBD1. Per the germline V gene, CDR1 is SGHTA and CDR2 is FQGNSA. The CDR3 is 16 residues long. The ends lost 2 bases at V and 6 bases at J; junction bases unmatched: 8.

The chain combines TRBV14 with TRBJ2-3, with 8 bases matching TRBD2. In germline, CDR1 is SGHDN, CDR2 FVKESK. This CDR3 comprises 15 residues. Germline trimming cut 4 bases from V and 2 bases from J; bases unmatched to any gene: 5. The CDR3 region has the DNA TGTGCCAGCAGCCCCGGGAGGGTGTCCACAGATACGCAGTATTTT. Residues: CASSPGRVSTDTQYF. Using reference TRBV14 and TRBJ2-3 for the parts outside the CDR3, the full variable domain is EAGVTQFPSHSVIEKGQTVTLRCDPISGHDNLYWYRRVMGKEIKFLLHFVKESKQDESGMPNNRFLAERTGGTYSTLKVQPAELEDSGVYFCASSPGRVSTDTQYFGPGTRLTVL.

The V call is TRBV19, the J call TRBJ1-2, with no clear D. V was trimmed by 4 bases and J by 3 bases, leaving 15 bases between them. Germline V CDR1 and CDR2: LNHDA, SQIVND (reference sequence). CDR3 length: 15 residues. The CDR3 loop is CASSRRPRGDYGYTF. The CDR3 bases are TGTGCCAGTAGTAGAAGGCCTCGGGGTGACTATGGCTACACCTTC.

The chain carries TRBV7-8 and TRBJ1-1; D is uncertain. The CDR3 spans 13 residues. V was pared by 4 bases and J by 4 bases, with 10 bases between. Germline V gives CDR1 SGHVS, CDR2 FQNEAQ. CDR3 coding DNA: TGTGCCAGCAGCTCCCAACGGGGCACTGAAGCTTTCTTT. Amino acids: CASSSQRGTEAFF.